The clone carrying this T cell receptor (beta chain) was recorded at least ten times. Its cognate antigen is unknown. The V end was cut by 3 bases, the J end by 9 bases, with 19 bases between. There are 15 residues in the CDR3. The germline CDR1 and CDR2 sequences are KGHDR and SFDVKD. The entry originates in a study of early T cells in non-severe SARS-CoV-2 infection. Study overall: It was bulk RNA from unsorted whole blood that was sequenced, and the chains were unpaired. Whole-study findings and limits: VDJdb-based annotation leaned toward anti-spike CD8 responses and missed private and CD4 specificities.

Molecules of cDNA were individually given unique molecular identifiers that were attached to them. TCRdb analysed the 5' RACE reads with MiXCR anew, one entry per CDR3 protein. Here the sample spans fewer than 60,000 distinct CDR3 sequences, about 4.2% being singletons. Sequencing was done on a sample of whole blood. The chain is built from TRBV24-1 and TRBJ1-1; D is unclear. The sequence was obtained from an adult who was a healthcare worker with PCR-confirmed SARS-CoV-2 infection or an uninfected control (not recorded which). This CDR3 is CATSDTGTDPRKAFF. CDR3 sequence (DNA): TGTGCCACCAGTGATACTGGCACAGATCCTCGAAAAGCTTTCTTT.